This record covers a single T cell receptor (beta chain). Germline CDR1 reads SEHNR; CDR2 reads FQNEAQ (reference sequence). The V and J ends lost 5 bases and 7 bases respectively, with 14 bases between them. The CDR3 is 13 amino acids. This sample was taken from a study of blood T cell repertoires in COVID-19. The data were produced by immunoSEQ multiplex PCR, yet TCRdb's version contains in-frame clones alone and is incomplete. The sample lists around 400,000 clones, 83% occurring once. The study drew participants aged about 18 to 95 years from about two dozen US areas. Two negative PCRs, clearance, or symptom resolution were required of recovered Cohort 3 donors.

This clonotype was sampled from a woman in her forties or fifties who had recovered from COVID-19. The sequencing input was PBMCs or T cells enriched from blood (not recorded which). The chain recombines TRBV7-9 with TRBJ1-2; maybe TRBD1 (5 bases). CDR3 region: CASSQETVSGYTF. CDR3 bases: TGTGCCAGCAGCCAAGAGACAGTTAGTGGCTACACCTTC.